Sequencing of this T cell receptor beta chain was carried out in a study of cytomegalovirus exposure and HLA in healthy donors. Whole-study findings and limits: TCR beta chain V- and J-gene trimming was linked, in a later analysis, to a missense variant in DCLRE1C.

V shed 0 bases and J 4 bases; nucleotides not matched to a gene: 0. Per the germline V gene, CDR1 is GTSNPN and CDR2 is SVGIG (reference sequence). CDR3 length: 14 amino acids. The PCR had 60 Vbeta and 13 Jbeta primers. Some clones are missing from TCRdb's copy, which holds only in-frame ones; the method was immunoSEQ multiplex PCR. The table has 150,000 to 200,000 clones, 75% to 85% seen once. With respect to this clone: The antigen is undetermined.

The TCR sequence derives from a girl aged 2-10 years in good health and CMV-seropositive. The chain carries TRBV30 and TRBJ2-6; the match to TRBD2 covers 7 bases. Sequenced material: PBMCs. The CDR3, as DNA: TGTGCCTGGAGTGTGGGACTAGGGGCCAACGTCCTGACTTTC. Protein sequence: CAWSVGLGANVLTF.